The 19 T cell receptor beta chains listed next were all sequenced from one sample in a study of CD8+ T cells in alopecia areata. Extracted from the samples, RNA was reverse transcribed into cDNA to serve as the sequencing template. Using immunoSEQ multiplex PCR, the repertoire was profiled, and TCRdb retains in-frame clones only, with some absent. Altogether about 4,000 clones were found in the sample, and no singletons occur. Combined cutaneous lymph node cells underwent sorting by CD4, CD8alpha, NKG2D, NKG2ACE and additional markers. Sequences were obtained from CD8+ T cells sorted from a lymph node. The receptors here all came from a C3H/HeJ mouse with alopecia areata. Strain MHC haplotype: H2-k.

This clone was counted many times. Gene and germline names: mouse. Sequencing ends 4 residues short of the CDR3 end; the germline J gene provides the rest. The genes are TRBV13-1 and TRBJ2-5; 11 bases are shared with TRBD2. Trimming took 3 bases from V and 3 from J; bases not matched to a gene: 3. Germline V gives CDR1 NSHNY, CDR2 SYGAGN. The CDR3 spans 15 residues. CDR3 DNA, as far as it was read: TGTGCCAGCAGTGGGCGACTGGGGGGGCAAGAC. Its protein is CASSGRLGGQD. In full, the CDR3 is CASSGRLGGQDTQYF.

This clone appeared many times. Genes here carry mouse names. CDR3 loop: CASSDAGQGESQNTLYF. Incomplete CDR3 DNA: TGTGCCAGCAGTGATGCAGGACAGGGAGAGAGTCAAAAC. The chain uses TRBV13-1 and TRBJ2-4; TRBD1 aligns across 8 bases. The CDR3 extends 4 residues past the end of the read, so its final part is completed from the germline J gene. The length of the CDR3 is 17 residues. Looked up from germline, CDR1 is NSHNY and CDR2 is SYGAGN. V lost 0 bases to trimming and J lost 0 bases; unmatched junction nucleotides: 6.

This clone was found many times. Each gene name is a mouse one. The read terminates 4 residues before the CDR3 end, so the remaining end is supplied by the germline J gene. The chain combines TRBV13-2 with TRBJ2-5; the match to TRBD2 covers 13 bases. Germline assignment: CDR1 NNHNN and CDR2 SYGAGS (reference sequence). The CDR3 has 15 residues. J was trimmed by 2 bases and V by 5 bases; bases with no gene match: 2. The CDR3: CASGGLGGFQDTQYF. The DNA read from the CDR3 is TGTGCCAGCGGGGGACTGGGGGGGTTCCAAGAC.

This clone was seen ten or more times. The genes are named according to mouse. Partial CDR3 DNA: TGCACCTGCAGTGCAGATTGGGGACAGGACTAT. Residues: CTCSADWGQDY. Given in full, the CDR3 is CTCSADWGQDYEQYF. V gene TRBV1 combines with J gene TRBJ2-7, with TRBD1 matching 8 bases. Coverage ceases 4 residues before the CDR3 finishes, and the germline J gene fills in the end. CDR1 NSQYPW and CDR2 LRSPGD come from the germline V gene (reference sequence). The CDR3 length is 15 residues. The V segment lost 0 bases and the J segment 3 bases; nucleotides outside the gene matches: 4.

This clone was found many times. Genes and germline come from the mouse. The read ends 4 residues shy of where the CDR3 ends; the end is completed using the germline J gene. The V gene is TRBV5, the J gene TRBJ2-1; 8 nucleotides align to TRBD2. Germline-derived CDR1 and CDR2 are LGHNA and YNLKQL (reference sequence). This CDR3 spans 15 amino acids. Trimming at V came to 1 base and at J to 3 bases, leaving 2 bases not matched to a gene. The sequenced CDR3 bases are TGTGCCAGCAGCCAAGTTGGGGGGGGCTATGCT. Translated, it gives CASSQVGGGYA. The CDR3 reads in full as CASSQVGGGYAEQFF.

This clone was counted ten times or more. The germline and genes are mouse ones. The read falls 4 residues short of the CDR3 end, and the missing part is taken from the germline J gene. The chain employs TRBV31 and TRBJ2-2, with 7 bases identical to TRBD1. The CDR3 runs to 15 residues. Losses at the gene ends were 1 base for V and 0 bases for J; bases not matched to a gene: 2. Germline V gives CDR1 GKSSPN, CDR2 SITVG. The DNA read from the CDR3 is TGTGCCTGGAGTCCCGGGACAGCAAACACCGGG. Its translation: CAWSPGTANTG. From start to end, the CDR3 is CAWSPGTANTGQLYF.

This clone appeared many times. The genes are named according to mouse. The read ends 4 residues shy of where the CDR3 ends; the end is completed using the germline J gene. The gene calls are TRBV13-3 and TRBJ2-7, with TRBD1 identical over 10 bases. The CDR3 extends over 15 amino acids. Germline-derived CDR1 and CDR2 are NNHDY and SYVADS. The DNA read from the CDR3 is TGTGCCAGCAGTCCGGGACAGGGGTATATCGAT. This encodes CASSPGQGYID. The full CDR3 protein is CASSPGQGYIDEQYF.

This clone rates as medium-sized (0.01 to 0.1%). The gene names given are mouse names. From the germline J gene comes the end of the CDR3, since the read stops 4 residues before it. This chain connects TRBV17 to TRBJ2-7, with 9 nucleotides matching TRBD1. CDR3 length: 13 amino acids. CDR1 and CDR2 (germline): MNHDT, YYDKIL. The sequenced CDR3 bases are TGTGCTAGCAGCCCCGGGACAGGGTAT. Translation gives CASSPGTGY. In full, the CDR3 is CASSPGTGYEQYF. The full variable domain, in which reference TRBV17 and TRBJ2-7 provide the parts outside the CDR3, is DTTVKQNPRYKLARVGKPVNLICSQTMNHDTMYWYQKKPNQAPKLLLFYYDKILNREADTFEKFQSSRPNNSFCSLYIGSAGLEYSAMYLCASSPGTGYEQYFGPGTRLTVL.

There are many counts of this clone. Gene names and germline match the mouse. The read is 4 residues too short to cover the CDR3 end, so that end is filled in from the germline J gene. The rearrangement links TRBV13-2 to TRBJ1-1; D is ambiguous. V lost 1 base and J lost 1, with 5 bases in between. This CDR3 has 13 amino acids. Germline V gives CDR1 NNHNN, CDR2 SYGAGS (reference sequence). The chain's CDR3 is CASGDLQNTEVFF. The covered CDR3 bases are TGTGCCAGCGGTGATCTACAAAACACA.

This clone was counted at least ten times. Genes and germline are mouse. The read is 3 residues too short to cover the CDR3 end, so that end is filled in from the germline J gene. The gene calls are TRBV13-2 and TRBJ1-6; D perhaps matches TRBD1 (6 bases). TRBJ1-6 has ORF status, its function being uncertain. With 0 bases removed from V and 7 bases from J, the gap between germline ends came to 14 bases. The CDR3 extends over 16 amino acids. The germline CDR1 and CDR2 sequences are NNHNN and SYGAGS (reference sequence). The CDR3 sequence is CASGDAWDNKNSPLYF. The part of the CDR3 DNA that was read is TGTGCCAGCGGTGATGCTTGGGACAACAAAAATTCGCCC.

This clone is medium-sized within its sample. The listed genes are named as in mouse. Partial CDR3 DNA: TGTGCCAGCAGTGATGCAGGGGGATTTGCAGAA. This gives the protein CASSDAGGFAE. The complete CDR3 reads CASSDAGGFAETLYF. V gene TRBV13-1 combines with J gene TRBJ2-3, with TRBD1 matching over 7 bases. The read falls 4 residues short of the CDR3 end, and the missing part is taken from the germline J gene. Trimming took 0 bases from V and 2 from J; bases not matched to a gene: 3. Germline lookup yields CDR1 NSHNY and CDR2 SYGAGN. The CDR3 runs 15 residues.

Many counts were recorded for this clone. Germline and genes: mouse. The DNA ends 4 residues before the CDR3 does, and the rest of the CDR3 is filled in from the germline J gene. The V gene is TRBV14, the J gene TRBJ2-5; TRBD2 matches 9 bases. The CDR3 length is 18 residues. Trimming took 2 bases from V and 0 from J; bases not matched to a gene: 10. Germline V gives CDR1 SGHDT, CDR2 FRDEAV. CDR3 sequence: CASSLPPLGGINQDTQYF. The CDR3 bases that were read are TGTGCCAGCAGTTTACCCCCCCTGGGGGGGATTAACCAAGAC.

A word on this clone: Gene labels here are mouse ones. The read finishes 4 residues shy of the CDR3 end, and the germline J gene is used to complete it. The V call is TRBV13-3, the J call TRBJ1-1; 7 nucleotides match TRBD1. CDR3 length: 15 residues. Germline assignment: CDR1 NNHDY and CDR2 SYVADS. J gave up 1 base and V 5 bases, and 8 bases lay outside the gene matches. The DNA read from the CDR3 is TGTGCCAGCAGCGTACAGGGGACGAGGAACACA. Its protein product is CASSVQGTRNT. The entire CDR3 protein reads CASSVQGTRNTEVFF.

A note on this clone: Gene names denote mouse genes. Read data end 4 residues before the CDR3 end; the end is taken from the germline J gene. The rearrangement joins TRBV31 to TRBJ2-5; 9 positions agree with TRBD2. This CDR3 comprises 14 residues. J was trimmed by 3 bases and V by 3 bases; bases with no gene match: 4. CDR1 and CDR2 from the germline V gene are GKSSPN and SITVG. The CDR3 DNA, read in part, is TGTGCCTGGAGCCGGACTGGGGATCAAGAC. Its translation is CAWSRTGDQD. The entire CDR3 protein reads CAWSRTGDQDTQYF.

The sample holds many counts of this clone. Gene names and germline refer to mouse. The CDR3 end is not reached by the read, which stops 4 residues before it; the germline J gene fills it in. The chain has TRBV31 and TRBJ2-5; possible D gene TRBD1, 5 bases. This CDR3 region has 11 residues. Between the trimmed V and J ends, which lost 6 bases and 2 bases, there was a span of 6 bases. Germline loops: CDR1 GKSSPN, CDR2 SITVG. CDR3 sequence reads: CACDSQDTQYF. The DNA read from the CDR3 is TGTGCCTGTGACAGCCAAGAC.

This clone was picked up many times. Mouse germline and gene names are used. The read is 4 residues too short to cover the CDR3 end, so that end is filled in from the germline J gene. The chain joins TRBV19 to TRBJ2-1, with 7 bases that match TRBD1. Germline-derived CDR1 and CDR2 are FNHDT and SITEND (reference sequence). This CDR3 region has 13 residues. CDR3 bases read: TGTGCCAGCAGTCCGACAGGGCTGGCT. This codes for CASSPTGLA. The whole CDR3 protein is CASSPTGLAEQFF.

Note on this clone: Germline and genes: mouse. The read is 4 residues too short to cover the CDR3 end, so that end is filled in from the germline J gene. The chain recombines TRBV29 with TRBJ2-5; TRBD1 matches at 7 bases. This CDR3 is 11 amino acids long. Per germline, CDR1 MSHET and CDR2 SYDVDS. CDR3 DNA (partial): TGTGCTAGGGGGACAGCAGAC. It codes for CARGTAD. The full CDR3 sequence reads CARGTADTQYF.

This clone was detected ten times or more. Gene names and germline refer to mouse. The read ends 3 residues early relative to the CDR3; the germline J gene fills the gap. The V gene is TRBV31, the J gene TRBJ1-6, with a weak D call TRBD1 (6 bases). TRBJ1-6 belongs to the ORF category, with a function that is uncertain. The CDR3 length is 12 residues. With 5 bases removed from V and 7 bases from J, the gap between germline ends came to 9 bases. The V gene's germline CDR1 is GKSSPN and CDR2 SITVG. The CDR3: CAWGQTNSPLYF. CDR3 DNA, as far as it was read: TGTGCCTGGGGACAGACCAATTCGCCC.

This clone was recorded many times. The gene symbols are mouse symbols. The read ends 4 residues shy of where the CDR3 ends; the end is completed using the germline J gene. The V and J genes are TRBV12-1 and TRBJ2-4, with D maybe TRBD1 (6 bases). V dropped 3 bases and J dropped 2 bases, with 11 bases sitting between them. The CDR3 has 14 amino acids. Looked up from germline, CDR1 is SGHSN and CDR2 is HYEKVE. The part of the CDR3 DNA that was read is TGTGCCAGCTCTATCGGGACAAATCAAAAC. It translates to CASSIGTNQN. From start to end, the CDR3 is CASSIGTNQNTLYF. Full variable domain (rest looked up from reference TRBV12-1 and TRBJ2-4): DSGVVQSPRHIIKEKGGRSVLTCIPISGHSNVVWYQQTLGKELKFLIQHYEKVERDKGFLPSRFSVQQFDDYHSEMNMSALELEDSAMYFCASSIGTNQNTLYFGAGTRLSVL.